This T cell receptor beta chain was identified during a study of T cell responses to AZD1222 COVID-19 vaccine. V gave up 6 bases and J gave up 0 bases, with 6 bases separating them. The CDR3 contains 13 residues. On this clone: What it recognizes is unknown.

General observations from the study: In a largely white British group with more females than males, clonal diversity was possibly underestimated. Only after the peak T cell response were repertoires sampled. Seropositive AZD1222 recipients at baseline numbered only 6 or 7. The span of vaccine-associated CD4 TCRs extended across spike, with dominance at 160-218 and 743-854.

TCRdb's table, derived via immunoSEQ multiplex PCR, lists solely in-frame clones and lacks some. The sample yields tens of thousands of clones, roughly 89% seen once. The chain uses TRBV12-3 or TRBV12-4 and TRBJ2-4; D unclear. Material: peripheral blood, obtained on day 0 of MenACWY control vaccination. This clonotype was obtained from an adult in good health. Written as DNA, the CDR3 is TGTGCCAGCAGCCACTTAGCCAAAAACATTCAGTACTTC. It translates to CASSHLAKNIQYF.